A single sample gave rise to the 21 T cell receptor beta chains below, sequenced in a study of graft-versus-host responses after intestinal transplantation. The repertoire was sequenced with immunoSEQ multiplex PCR; TCRdb's copy has only in-frame clones and lacks some. The data contain around 30,000 clones, roughly 93% of them singletons. This sample comprised PBMCs, obtained 66 days after intestinal transplant. The receptor set was obtained from a human patient who received an intestinal transplant, so some T cells may come from the graft donor.

This clone has a single count. The chain is built from TRBV7-6 and TRBJ2-1; 8 bases match TRBD2. The CDR3 runs 15 residues. V shed 5 bases, J shed 0 bases, and the junction held 3 bases outside the gene matches. Germline lookup yields CDR1 SGHVS and CDR2 FNYEAQ. DNA for the CDR3: TGTGCCAGCAGCCCCAGCGGGAGCTCCTACAATGAGCAGTTCTTC. Translation gives CASSPSGSSYNEQFF.

This chain connects TRBV5-4 to TRBJ2-5, with D perhaps matching TRBD2 (6 bases). Germline CDR1 is SGHNT and CDR2 is YYREEE (reference sequence). The V end lost 3 bases, the J end lost 5 bases, and 20 bases lay between the germline ends. The CDR3 is 16 residues long. The CDR3 bases are TGTGCCAGCAGCTACAGTCCTGGGGGGTTGGGGGAGACCCAGTACTTC. Translating gives CASSYSPGGLGETQYF.

The V gene is TRBV4-1, the J gene TRBJ1-5; D is undetermined. The V and J ends lost 0 bases and 3 bases respectively, with 9 bases between them. There are 15 residues in the CDR3. The germline V gene has CDR1 MGHRA and CDR2 YSYEKL. In DNA, the CDR3 is TGCGCCAGCAGCCAAGATCAGTCTTTCAATCAGCCCCAGCATTTT. Protein sequence: CASSQDQSFNQPQHF.

The rearrangement joins TRBV9 to TRBJ2-2; 11 nucleotides line up with TRBD2. The V segment lost 4 bases and the J segment 3 bases; nucleotides outside the gene matches: 8. The CDR3 totals 17 residues. Per germline, CDR1 SGDLS and CDR2 YYNGEE. CDR3 bases: TGTGCCAGCAGCCCCGGGCTAGCGGGGGGTCACACCGGGGAGCTGTTTTTT. It yields the protein CASSPGLAGGHTGELFF.

This chain uses TRBV6-5 with TRBJ2-7; weak D call: TRBD1 (7 bases). Per the germline V gene, CDR1 is MNHEY and CDR2 is SVGAGI. V was pared by 0 bases and J by 4 bases, with 13 bases between. The CDR3 is made up of 15 amino acids. The CDR3 loop is CASSYSNRGLYEQYF. In DNA, the CDR3 is TGTGCCAGCAGTTACTCGAACAGGGGACTTTACGAGCAGTACTTC.

V is TRBV28 and J is TRBJ1-4, with D perhaps TRBD1 (6 bases). The CDR3 is 16 residues long. The V gene lost 5 bases and the J gene lost 1 base, with 14 bases spanning the gap. Per germline, CDR1 MDHEN and CDR2 SYDVKM. In nucleotides, the CDR3 is TGTGCCAGCAGTCTACCGACAGGCCGAACTAATGAAAAACTGTTTTTT. This encodes CASSLPTGRTNEKLFF.

V usage is TRBV6-4 and J usage is TRBJ2-7, with 8 bases fitting TRBD2. Germline V gene sequence: CDR1 MRHNA, CDR2 SNTAGT. J lost 0 bases, V lost 3 bases, and 4 bases had no gene match. The CDR3 consists of 15 residues. DNA of the CDR3: TGTGCCAGCAGTGAGGAGGCGGGGGGCTCCTACGAGCAGTACTTC. Translated, it gives CASSEEAGGSYEQYF.

This chain links TRBV4-1 with TRBJ2-1, with D perhaps being TRBD1 or TRBD2 (5 bases each). The germline V and J ends were trimmed by 8 bases and 6 bases, with 20 bases remaining between them. CDR1 MGHRA and CDR2 YSYEKL come from the germline V gene. The CDR3 extends over 15 amino acids. The CDR3 region has the DNA TGCGCCAGCGCCACTCAGGGCGTTGAGGGCAATGAGCAGTTCTTC. This codes for CASATQGVEGNEQFF.

The J gene is TRBJ2-2, the V gene TRBV4-3, with 10 bases aligning to TRBD2. The CDR3 spans 16 residues. V gave up 4 bases and J gave up 6 bases; unmatched junction bases: 8. Germline V gene lookup returns CDR1 LGHNA and CDR2 YSLEER. CDR3 nucleotides: TGCGCCAGCAGCCCGGCCAATAGCGGGGGGCCCGGGGAGCTGTTTTTT. Translation: CASSPANSGGPGELFF.

The V call is TRBV7-9, the J call TRBJ2-1; the D gene is possibly TRBD2 (5 bases). V lost 4 bases to trimming and J lost 6 bases, with 10 bases between them. Germline CDR1 and CDR2: SEHNR and FQNEAQ (reference sequence). The CDR3 extends over 13 amino acids. This CDR3 is CASSSGLINEQFF. The CDR3 coding sequence is TGTGCCAGCAGCTCCGGACTTATCAATGAGCAGTTCTTC.

The chain uses TRBV5-4 and TRBJ1-1; weak D call: TRBD1 (5 bases). The length of the CDR3 is 14 residues. Deletions cut 4 bases from V and 5 bases from J, with 15 bases between. CDR1 and CDR2 from the germline V gene are SGHNT and YYREEE (reference sequence). The CDR3 here is CASSKGLRGTEAFF. As DNA, the CDR3 is TGTGCCAGCAGCAAGGGACTGAGGGGAACTGAAGCTTTCTTT.

The gene calls are TRBV14 and TRBJ2-1; D may be TRBD2 (5 bases). Germline V gene sequence: CDR1 SGHDN, CDR2 FVKESK. V dropped 4 bases and J dropped 4 bases, with 14 bases sitting between them. The CDR3 covers 15 residues. This chain's CDR3 is CASSLTRPPYNEQFF. The CDR3 region has the DNA TGTGCCAGCAGCCTTACTAGGCCCCCTTACAATGAGCAGTTCTTC.

The chain has TRBV4-3 and TRBJ2-7, with 8 bases matching TRBD2. The ends lost 2 bases at V and 6 bases at J; junction bases unmatched: 9. The CDR3 runs 15 residues. Germline CDR1 reads LGHNA; CDR2 reads YSLEER. CDR3 in amino acids: CASSQTPGGAGEQYF. The CDR3 nucleotides read TGCGCCAGCAGCCAAACGCCCGGGGGGGCCGGCGAGCAGTACTTC.

In its sample, this clone was seen once. The chain uses TRBV11-3 and TRBJ1-1; D is ambiguous. Deletions cut 3 bases from V and 4 bases from J, with 9 bases between. CDR1 is SGHNT and CDR2 is YENEEA in the germline V gene. The CDR3 is made up of 13 amino acids. CDR3 nucleotide sequence: TGTGCCAGCAGCTTTAGCGCGGGCACTGAAGCTTTCTTT. It encodes CASSFSAGTEAFF.

The rearrangement joins TRBV6-6 to TRBJ1-3, with D possibly matching TRBD1 (5 bases). The V gene lost 7 bases and the J gene lost 4 bases, with 17 bases spanning the gap. CDR1 is MNHNY and CDR2 is SVGAGI in the germline V gene (reference sequence). The CDR3 is made up of 15 amino acids. For the CDR3, the DNA is TGTGCCAGCACCCACCAGGGTGCAGGAGGAAACACCATATATTTT. This sequence encodes CASTHQGAGGNTIYF.

This chain joins TRBV4-2 and TRBJ2-7, with 8 bases fitting TRBD2. CDR1 is LGHNA, CDR2 YNFKEQ, per germline. CDR3 size: 17 residues. J lost 5 bases, V lost 2 bases, and 14 bases had no gene match. CDR3 sequence reads: CASSQRGPSGSNHEQYF. The CDR3 DNA follows: TGTGCCAGCAGCCAACGAGGCCCCAGCGGGAGTAATCACGAGCAGTACTTC.

This clone was observed once. This CDR3 is CASGPGDSTYTDTQYF. CDR3 sequence (DNA): TGTGCTAGTGGCCCTGGGGACTCAACCTACACAGATACGCAGTATTTT. The V call is TRBV12-5, the J call TRBJ2-3, with TRBD2 as a possible D gene (6 bases). CDR3 size: 16 residues. V gave up 6 bases and J gave up 2 bases, with 18 bases separating them. Germline CDR1 and CDR2: LGHNT and FRNRAP.

The chain joins TRBV6-1 to TRBJ1-3, with 8 bases identical to TRBD1. This CDR3 comprises 16 residues. V shed 4 bases and J 2 bases; nucleotides not matched to a gene: 7. Germline loops: CDR1 MNHNS, CDR2 SASEGT. CDR3 nucleotides: TGTGCCAGCAGTGTCAACAGGGGGTCTACTGGAAACACCATATATTTT. Translated, it gives CASSVNRGSTGNTIYF.

V usage is TRBV5-4 and J usage is TRBJ2-2, with D tentatively TRBD2 (5 bases). This CDR3 contains 16 residues. CDR1 is SGHNT, CDR2 YYREEE, per germline (reference sequence). V dropped 0 bases and J dropped 2 bases, with 11 bases sitting between them. The CDR3 DNA sequence: TGTGCCAGCAGCTTGGGTCGAGCGGCTAACACCGGGGAGCTGTTTTTT. The encoded protein is CASSLGRAANTGELFF.

The rearrangement joins TRBV6-1 to TRBJ1-5, with D uncertain. The germline V gene encodes CDR1 MNHNS and CDR2 SASEGT. CDR3 length equals 19 residues. V was pared by 3 bases and J by 0 bases, with 21 bases between. The CDR3 here is CASSDLGRWPYYSNQPQHF. For the CDR3, the DNA is TGTGCCAGCAGTGATTTGGGCAGGTGGCCTTACTATAGCAATCAGCCCCAGCATTTT.

The rearrangement links TRBV11-1 to TRBJ1-1; D is uncertain. The germline CDR1 and CDR2 sequences are SGHAT and FQDESV (reference sequence). This CDR3 spans 18 amino acids. The V gene lost 0 bases and the J gene lost 0 bases, with 17 bases spanning the gap. DNA for the CDR3: TGTGCCAGCAGCTTAGCCTTCCTGAGGGTGTTCATGAACACTGAAGCTTTCTTT. Translated: CASSLAFLRVFMNTEAFF.